This T cell receptor (beta chain) was documented in a study of blood T cell repertoires in COVID-19. The assay was immunoSEQ multiplex PCR, and TCRdb's table has in-frame clones only and misses some. The table records 150,000 to 200,000 clones, 65% to 80% of them present only once. Participant-given clinical history determined each cohort assignment. The V end was cut by 4 bases, the J end by 1 base, with 12 bases between. Germline-derived CDR1 and CDR2 are MDHEN and SYDVKM. The CDR3 runs to 15 residues. Sequenced input: PBMCs or T cells enriched from blood (not recorded which). V is TRBV28 and J is TRBJ2-3; possible D gene TRBD2, 6 bases. The source is a woman between 65 and 79 years old in a cohort exposed to, infected with or recovered from COVID-19 (not recorded which). CDR3 amino acids: CASSSAGLGTDTQYF. The CDR3 coding sequence is TGTGCCAGCAGTTCCGCGGGACTGGGCACAGATACGCAGTATTTT. Combining the CDR3 with reference TRBV28 and TRBJ2-3 gives the whole variable domain DVKVTQSSRYLVKRTGEKVFLECVQDMDHENMFWYRQDPGLGLRLIYFSYDVKMKEKGDIPEGYSVSREKKERFSLILESASTNQTSMYLCASSSAGLGTDTQYFGPGTRLTVL.